This TCR beta chain comes out of a study of tumor-infiltrating lymphocytes in localized non-small cell lung cancer. Study-wide context: The cohort mixed smokers and never-smokers, several histologies, and some post-neoadjuvant-chemotherapy samples. Each patient gave resected tumor and non-adjacent uninvolved lung tissue. Study-level results: Compared with uninvolved lung, tumors showed higher T cell infiltration by TCRbeta sequencing.

Details on this clone: Antigen: not known.

This table comes from immunoSEQ multiplex PCR, and its TCRdb copy is limited to in-frame clones, with some not included. The sample has 15,000 to 20,000 clones, approximately 73% seen once; the top ten hold roughly 4%. Material for sequencing was lung tumor tissue. The sequence derives from a human donor with non-small cell lung cancer.

The CDR3 region has the DNA TGCGCCAGCAGTCGGACAGCCAACTACGAGCAGTACTTC. It is translated as CASSRTANYEQYF. The chain uses TRBV10-2 and TRBJ2-7, with D perhaps matching TRBD1 (6 bases). Deletions cut 5 bases from V and 3 bases from J, with 11 bases between. The CDR3 length is 13 residues. Germline CDR1 reads WSHSY; CDR2 reads SAAADI.